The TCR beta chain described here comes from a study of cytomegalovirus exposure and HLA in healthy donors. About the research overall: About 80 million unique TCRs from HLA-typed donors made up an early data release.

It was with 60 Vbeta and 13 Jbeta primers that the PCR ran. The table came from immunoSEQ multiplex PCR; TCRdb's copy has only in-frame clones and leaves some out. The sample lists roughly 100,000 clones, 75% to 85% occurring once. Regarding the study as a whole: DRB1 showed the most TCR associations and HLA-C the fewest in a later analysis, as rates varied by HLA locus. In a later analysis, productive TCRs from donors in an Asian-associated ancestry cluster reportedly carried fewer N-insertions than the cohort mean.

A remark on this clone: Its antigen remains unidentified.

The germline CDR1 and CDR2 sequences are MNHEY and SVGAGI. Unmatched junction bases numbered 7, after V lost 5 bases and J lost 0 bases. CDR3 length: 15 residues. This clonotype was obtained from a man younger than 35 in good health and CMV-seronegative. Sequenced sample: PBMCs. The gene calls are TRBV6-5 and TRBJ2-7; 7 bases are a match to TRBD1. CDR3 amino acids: CASSPRDSVSYEQYF. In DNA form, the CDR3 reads TGTGCCAGCAGTCCCCGGGACAGCGTCTCCTACGAGCAGTACTTC.